The 14 T cell receptor beta chains below were found in one sample sequenced in a study of technical replicates of blood from a few donors. Assay used: immunoSEQ multiplex PCR; TCRdb lists only in-frame clones, some missing. The table records around 100,000 clones, approximately 96% of them present only once. The sequenced material came from T cells isolated from PBMCs. The receptors originated from a human donor in good health.

This chain joins TRBV4-1 and TRBJ1-3; D may be TRBD1 (6 bases). Germline V lookup: CDR1 MGHRA, CDR2 YSYEKL. Trimming shortened V by 1 base and J by 8 bases, and 15 bases separated the two germline ends. The CDR3 extends over 15 amino acids. CDR3 amino acids: CASSQADRIADTIYF. The CDR3 nucleotides are TGCGCCAGCAGCCAAGCTGACAGGATCGCCGACACCATATATTTT.

The chain has TRBV4-2 and TRBJ2-1; the D is unclear. This CDR3 is built from 15 residues. CDR1 is LGHNA and CDR2 is YNFKEQ in the germline V gene. Trimming shortened V by 0 bases and J by 8 bases, and 14 bases separated the two germline ends. The CDR3 nucleotides are TGTGCCAGCAGCCAAGATAAGTGGATGGCGGATGAGCAGTTCTTC. Amino acid sequence: CASSQDKWMADEQFF.

V and J are TRBV5-4 and TRBJ2-7; maybe TRBD1 (6 bases). This CDR3 is built from 14 residues. The germline V gene has CDR1 SGHNT and CDR2 YYREEE (reference sequence). Between the trimmed V and J ends, which lost 4 bases and 2 bases, there was a span of 13 bases. The CDR3 DNA is TGTGCCAGCAGCGTTCAGGGGCTCGCCTACGAGCAGTACTTC. Amino acid sequence: CASSVQGLAYEQYF.

The chain combines TRBV6-5 with TRBJ1-5, with D perhaps matching TRBD1 (6 bases). The CDR3 is 13 amino acids. CDR1 and CDR2 from the germline V gene are MNHEY and SVGAGI. Trimming left V 6 bases short and J 6 bases short, with 12 bases between. CDR3 nucleotides: TGTGCCAGCAGCTCAGGGGAGACTCAGCCCCAGCATTTT. Encoded protein: CASSSGETQPQHF.

The CDR3 is CASSLTNGAGGSDTQYF. Here the CDR3 DNA reads TGTGCCAGCAGCTTAACGAACGGAGCGGGAGGCTCAGATACGCAGTATTTT. The rearrangement links TRBV7-3 to TRBJ2-3; TRBD2 matches at 9 bases. The CDR3 spans 17 residues. V trimming: 0 bases; J trimming: 4 bases; junction bases outside the gene matches: 8. Germline V gene sequence: CDR1 SGHTA, CDR2 FQGTGA.

This chain links TRBV5-6 with TRBJ2-7; 8 bases align to TRBD1. J gave up 3 bases and V 5 bases, and 7 bases lay outside the gene matches. The CDR3 contains 14 residues. Germline lookup yields CDR1 SGHDT and CDR2 YYEEEE. DNA for the CDR3: TGTGCCAGCAGTTCGACCGGGACAGGCTACGAGCAGTACTTC. Translated: CASSSTGTGYEQYF.

The chain recombines TRBV5-1 with TRBJ2-1, with TRBD2 matching over 12 bases. CDR1 and CDR2 (germline): SGHRS, YFSETQ. The CDR3 contains 15 residues. The junction had 2 bases not matched to a gene; V was cut back by 3 bases and J by 4 bases. CDR3 amino acids: CASSSGLAGYNEQFF. The CDR3 DNA sequence: TGCGCCAGCAGCTCGGGACTAGCGGGTTACAATGAGCAGTTCTTC.

V and J are TRBV7-6 and TRBJ1-2; 7 bases fit TRBD1. The CDR3 has 11 amino acids. Looked up from germline, CDR1 is SGHVS and CDR2 is FNYEAQ. CDR3 region: CMTGSNYGYTF. CDR3 sequence (DNA): TGTATGACAGGGTCGAACTATGGCTACACCTTC.

This clone showed up just once. V is TRBV6-6 and J is TRBJ2-2; 8 positions agree with TRBD1. Germline V lookup: CDR1 MNHNY, CDR2 SVGAGI (reference sequence). The trim removed 8 bases at V and 6 bases at J, leaving 11 bases unmatched. This CDR3 has 15 amino acids. CDR3 sequence: CASGDATGVAGELFF. In DNA form, the CDR3 reads TGTGCCAGCGGGGACGCGACAGGGGTGGCCGGGGAGCTGTTTTTT.

The chain uses TRBV27 and TRBJ2-3; TRBD1 aligns across 8 bases. This CDR3 is built from 14 residues. Germline V gene lookup returns CDR1 MNHEY and CDR2 SMNVEV (reference sequence). Losses at the gene ends were 2 bases for V and 4 bases for J; bases not matched to a gene: 2. The CDR3, as DNA: TGTGCCAGCAGTTTAGTACAGGGGGCAGATACGCAGTATTTT. Protein product: CASSLVQGADTQYF.

The V call is TRBV27, the J call TRBJ1-5; D is perhaps TRBD1 (5 bases). There are 14 residues in the CDR3. Germline CDR1 reads MNHEY; CDR2 reads SMNVEV (reference sequence). Trimming took off 5 bases at V and 6 bases at J, with 14 bases between the two ends. DNA of the CDR3: TGTGCCAGCAGTACCGGACTGGGGGGTCAGCCCCAGCATTTT. This sequence encodes CASSTGLGGQPQHF.

The V call is TRBV4-2, the J call TRBJ2-7; TRBD1 aligns across 8 bases. The CDR3 has 15 amino acids. Germline CDR1 is LGHNA and CDR2 is YNFKEQ. The V and J ends lost 4 bases and 7 bases, in that order; junction bases with no gene match: 12. CDR3 protein: CASSPARTGPREQYF. The CDR3 DNA reads as TGTGCCAGCAGCCCAGCCCGGACAGGGCCTAGGGAGCAGTACTTC.

The chain uses TRBV5-1 and TRBJ2-7; TRBD1 might be the D (5 bases). There are 14 residues in the CDR3. Germline CDR1 and CDR2: SGHRS and YFSETQ. Trimming took 1 base from V and 1 from J, leaving 9 bases between them. DNA of the CDR3: TGCGCCAGCAGCTTGATACAGGAGTCCTACGAGCAGTACTTC. Amino acid sequence: CASSLIQESYEQYF.

The chain is built from TRBV6-5 and TRBJ1-2; no definite D call. The CDR3 runs to 14 residues. Germline assignment: CDR1 MNHEY and CDR2 SVGAGI. V was clipped by 7 bases and J by 7 bases, with 19 bases between them. CDR3 sequence: CASISLPREGGYTF. DNA for the CDR3: TGTGCCAGCATATCCCTACCCCGGGAGGGTGGCTACACCTTC.